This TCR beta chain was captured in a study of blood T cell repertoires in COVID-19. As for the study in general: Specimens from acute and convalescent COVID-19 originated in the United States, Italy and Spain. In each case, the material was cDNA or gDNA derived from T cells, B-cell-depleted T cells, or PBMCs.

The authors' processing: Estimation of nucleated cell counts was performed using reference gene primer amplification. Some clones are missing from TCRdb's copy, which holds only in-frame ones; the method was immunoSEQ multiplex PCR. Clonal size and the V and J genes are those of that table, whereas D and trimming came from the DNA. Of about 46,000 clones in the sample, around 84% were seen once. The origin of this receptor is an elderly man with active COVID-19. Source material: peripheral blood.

CDR3 region: CASSAEGEVEQYF. The CDR3 bases are TGTGCCAGTAGTGCTGAGGGAGAAGTTGAGCAGTACTTC. This chain uses TRBV19 with TRBJ2-7; tentative D call: TRBD2 (5 bases). CDR1 is LNHDA and CDR2 is SQIVND in the germline V gene (reference sequence). Trimming left V 5 bases short and J 7 bases short, with 15 bases between. The CDR3 has 13 amino acids.